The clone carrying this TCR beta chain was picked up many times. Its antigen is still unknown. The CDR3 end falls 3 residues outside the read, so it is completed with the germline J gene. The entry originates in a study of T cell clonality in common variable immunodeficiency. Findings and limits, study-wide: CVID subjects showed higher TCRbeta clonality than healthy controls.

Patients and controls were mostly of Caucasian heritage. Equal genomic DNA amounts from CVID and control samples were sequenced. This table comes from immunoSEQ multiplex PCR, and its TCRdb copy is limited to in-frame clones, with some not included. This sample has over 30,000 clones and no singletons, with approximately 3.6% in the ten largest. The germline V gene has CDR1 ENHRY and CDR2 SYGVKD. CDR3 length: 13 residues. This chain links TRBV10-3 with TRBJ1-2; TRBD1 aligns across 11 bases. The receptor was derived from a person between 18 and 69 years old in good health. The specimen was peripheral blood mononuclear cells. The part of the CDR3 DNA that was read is TGTGCCATCAGTGGGACAGGGGGCAATGAC. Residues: CAISGTGGND. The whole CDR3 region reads CAISGTGGNDYTF.